This entry is about one T cell receptor beta chain. The study drew participants aged about 18 to 89 years from around 24 US areas. Each participant's cohort was designated according to participant-reported clinical history. This sample was included in a study of blood T cell repertoires in COVID-19. Study summary: From T cells, B-cell-depleted T cells, or PBMCs came the material, which was cDNA or gDNA.

Trimming left V 0 bases short and J 4 bases short, with 11 bases between. Germline-derived CDR1 and CDR2 are SGHKS and YYEKEE (reference sequence). The CDR3 has 14 amino acids. In the original processing: Estimates of nucleated cell counts were drawn from the amplification of reference gene primers. The method was immunoSEQ multiplex PCR; TCRdb's version includes in-frame clones alone and lacks a portion of them. The V and J calls and clone size come from that table; D and trimming were worked out from the DNA. Of some 170,000 clones in the sample, 60% to 80% were seen once. The clonotype originates from a woman in her fifties or sixties who had recovered from COVID-19. Source material: PBMCs or T cells enriched from blood (not recorded which). This chain joins TRBV5-5 and TRBJ2-7, with D perhaps matching TRBD1 (5 bases). DNA of the CDR3: TGTGCCAGCAGCTTGGCCGAAGGGGCGTACGAGCAGTACTTC. As protein: CASSLAEGAYEQYF.